Below, one T cell receptor beta chain is given with its context. Its antigen is still unknown. Base qualities are missing; no much larger clone stands one base away. The CDR3 regions of human TCRbeta chains were analyzed by immunosequencing. The study's processing was this. Repertoire TCRs were matched against a reference library of SARS-CoV-2-specific TCRs generated with the MIRA antigen-specificity platform. Breadth meant the fraction of unique TCRs that were SARS-CoV-2-associated, whereas depth meant the fraction of total T cells that were SARS-CoV-2-associated. Using the MIRA data, every spike-specific TCR was mapped to the spike region that the TCR reacted to and assigned to either a CD4 or a CD8 class. Log10-transformed breadth and depth values were compared by one-way ANOVA with Sidak's multiple comparisons tests. Sourced from immuneACCESS, this table was stored by TCRdb with only in-frame sequences that have V and J called. A share of the clones is absent; for the studies checked, an unresolved V gene accounts for under half, and the remainder has no known explanation. V, J and clone size reflect that table, while D and trimming were determined from the DNA. The sample contains 210,000 or so clones, about 93% of them found a single time. The ten biggest clones cover 1% of the sample.

Taken from cysteine to phenylalanine, the CDR3 has 13 residues. The DNA shown is the 39-base CDR3, in frame from base 1. The trim is 8 bases for V and 1 base for J, with a gap of 11 bases between the germline ends. According to the study, the label for this sample's time point signals: baseline before first vaccination. In light of the paper, this sample's treatment or condition label describes: meningococcal conjugate vaccine given as trial control. Vaccinee samples were obtained from the UK trials COV001 and COV002, which included a single-blind randomized controlled phase 2/3 trial of AZD1222 (ChAdOx1 nCoV-19) in healthy adults. For TCRbeta chain sequencing, PBMC samples were collected from trial participants at day 0 and at day 28 after the second dose. The data originate from a study of T cell responses to AZD1222 COVID-19 vaccine (dated by TCRdb to the early 2020s). Describing the broader study: A total of under 250 trial participants underwent TCR sequencing, of whom under 220 had received two doses of AZD1222 and 26 had received two doses of the MenACWY control vaccine. Trial participants were enrolled into age subgroups of 18-55, 56-69 and 70-plus years, which contained around 150, 29 and 61 TCR-sequenced participants, respectively.

Study-wide findings and limitations: Because no day 14 peak-response samples were available, repertoires were characterized only after the peak T cell response. After two AZD1222 doses, spike-specific TCR breadth and depth were significantly higher than at day 0 and than in MenACWY recipients. Most participants were white British and females outnumbered males, and the authors suggested that clonal diversity may have been underestimated. Epitopes outside the regions mutated in the B.1.351 and B.1.1.7 variants were reportedly recognized by nearly half of the unique spike-specific TCRs. The 56-69-year group was small, and its depth increase did not reach significance, likely because of low power. The vaccine-associated CD4 TCRs covered the entire spike protein, and the dominant responses fell in regions 160-218 and 743-854. Conclusions about previously exposed vaccinees were limited because only six or seven AZD1222 recipients were SARS-CoV-2 seropositive at baseline.

This receptor chain uses TRBV12-3 or TRBV12-4 and TRBJ1-1, with the D gene uncertain. This TCR came from an adult in good health. The source was peripheral blood, collected on day 0 of MenACWY control vaccination. The CDR3 region: CASVGIGNTEAFF. The nucleotide sequence is TGTGCCAGCGTGGGGATTGGGAACACTGAAGCTTTCTTT.